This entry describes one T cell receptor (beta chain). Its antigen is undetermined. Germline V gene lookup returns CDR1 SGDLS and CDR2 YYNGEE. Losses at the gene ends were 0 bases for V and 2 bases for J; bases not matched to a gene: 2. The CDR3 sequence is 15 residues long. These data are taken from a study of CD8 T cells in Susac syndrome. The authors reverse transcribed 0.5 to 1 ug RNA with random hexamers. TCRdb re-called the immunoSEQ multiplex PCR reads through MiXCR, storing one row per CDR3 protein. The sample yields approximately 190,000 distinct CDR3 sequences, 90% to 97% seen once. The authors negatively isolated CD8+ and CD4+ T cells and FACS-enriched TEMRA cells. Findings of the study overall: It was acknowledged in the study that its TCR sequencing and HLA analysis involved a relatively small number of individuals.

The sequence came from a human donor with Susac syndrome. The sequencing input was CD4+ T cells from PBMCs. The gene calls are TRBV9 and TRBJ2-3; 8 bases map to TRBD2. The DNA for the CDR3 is TGTGCCAGCAGCGTAGGAGCGGGGGACACAGATACGCAGTATTTT. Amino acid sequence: CASSVGAGDTDTQYF.